What follows are 2 T cell receptor beta chains derived from one specimen sequenced in a study of cytomegalovirus exposure and HLA in healthy donors. Both 60 Vbeta primers and 13 Jbeta primers went into the PCR. Clones were read by immunoSEQ multiplex PCR, and TCRdb kept only the in-frame ones, dropping some. The table lists about 110,000 clones, about 80% of them singletons. Sample: PBMCs. The receptors stem from a man aged 25-45 years in good health and CMV-seropositive.

The V call is TRBV28, the J call TRBJ2-3, with TRBD2 identical over 8 bases. CDR3 length: 14 residues. CDR1 and CDR2 (germline): MDHEN, SYDVKM. Losses at the gene ends were 2 bases for V and 4 bases for J; bases not matched to a gene: 2. The CDR3 region has the DNA TGTGCCAGCAGTTTAACGGGGGGGCCAGATACGCAGTATTTT. It is translated as CASSLTGGPDTQYF.

The chain uses TRBV7-2 and TRBJ1-5; TRBD1 might be the D (5 bases). The germline CDR1 and CDR2 sequences are SGHTA and FQGNSA. The CDR3 is made up of 16 amino acids. Trimming removed 5 bases from V and 1 base from J, with 15 bases in between. CDR3 sequence reads: CASSDEGLPSNQPQHF. DNA for the CDR3: TGTGCCAGCAGCGACGAGGGACTCCCCAGCAATCAGCCCCAGCATTTT.